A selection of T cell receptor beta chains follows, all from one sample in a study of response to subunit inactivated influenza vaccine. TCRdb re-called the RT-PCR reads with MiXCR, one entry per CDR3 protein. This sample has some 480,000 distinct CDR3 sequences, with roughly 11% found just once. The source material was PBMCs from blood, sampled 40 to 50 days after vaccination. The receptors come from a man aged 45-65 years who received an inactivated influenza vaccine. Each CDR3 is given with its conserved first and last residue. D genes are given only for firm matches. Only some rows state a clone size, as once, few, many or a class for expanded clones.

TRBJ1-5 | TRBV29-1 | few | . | TGCAGCGTTTCAACGGACAGCAATCAGCCCCAGCATTTT | CSVSTDSNQPQHF
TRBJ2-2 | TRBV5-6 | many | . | TGTGCCAGCAGCCTTCCCACGGGAAACACCGGGGAGCTGTTTTTT | CASSLPTGNTGELFF
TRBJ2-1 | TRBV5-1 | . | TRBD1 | TGCGCCAGCAGCACTACTCAAGGGACAGGGGCCCACAATGAGCAGTTCTTC | CASSTTQGTGAHNEQFF
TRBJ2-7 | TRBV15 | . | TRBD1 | TGTGCCACCAGCAGAGATCGACAGGGAACCTACGAGCAGTACTTC | CATSRDRQGTYEQYF
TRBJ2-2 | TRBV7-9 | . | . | TGTGCCAGCAGCTTTTCGGGGGCCGGTGGCACCGGGGAGCTGTTTTTT | CASSFSGAGGTGELFF
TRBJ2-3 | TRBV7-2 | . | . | TGTGCCAGCAACACGCGGGTGGCGGATACGCAGTATTTT | CASNTRVADTQYF
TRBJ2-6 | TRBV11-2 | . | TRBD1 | TGTGCCAGCAGCTTCGACAGGGTTGGGGCCAACGTCCTGACTTTC | CASSFDRVGANVLTF
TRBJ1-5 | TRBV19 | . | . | TGTGCCAGTAGTATAGCCGGGGGTAGCAATCAGCCCCAGCATTTT | CASSIAGGSNQPQHF
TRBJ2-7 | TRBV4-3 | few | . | TGCGCCAGCAGCCAAGTCTTAAGTGAAACGGGATCCTACGAGCAGTACTTC | CASSQVLSETGSYEQYF
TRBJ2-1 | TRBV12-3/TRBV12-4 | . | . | TGTGCCAGCCACGGACAGCATCATAATGAGCAGTTCTTC | CASHGQHHNEQFF
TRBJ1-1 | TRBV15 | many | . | TGTGCCACCAGCGTGACATTGAACACTGAAGCTTTCTTT | CATSVTLNTEAFF
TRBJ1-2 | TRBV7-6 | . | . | TGTGCCAGCAGCCCCGAGGGGCAGGGCTCTCGCTATGGCTACACCTTC | CASSPEGQGSRYGYTF
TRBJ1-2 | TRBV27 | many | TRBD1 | TGTGCCAGCAGTCCACAGGGGAGCTATGGCTACACCTTC | CASSPQGSYGYTF
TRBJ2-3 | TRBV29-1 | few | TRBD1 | TGCAGCACCGGGACAGGGTGGGATACGCAGTATTTT | CSTGTGWDTQYF
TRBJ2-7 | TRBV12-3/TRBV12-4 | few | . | TGTGCCAGCAGTTTAGCTGTTTCGGCAGGGAGTTGGTACGAGCAGTACTTC | CASSLAVSAGSWYEQYF
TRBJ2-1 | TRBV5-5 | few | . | TGTGCCAGCAGCTTCCGGCTGGGGGCCCTAAACTACAATGAGCAGTTCTTC | CASSFRLGALNYNEQFF
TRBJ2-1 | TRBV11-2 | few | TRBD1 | TGTGCCAGCAGCTTCTTACCAGGACAGGGATCCTACAATGAGCAGTTCTTC | CASSFLPGQGSYNEQFF
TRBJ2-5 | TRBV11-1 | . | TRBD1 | TGTGCCAGCAGCTTAGAACGCGTGTTCCGACAGGGGAAAGAGACCCAGTACTTC | CASSLERVFRQGKETQYF
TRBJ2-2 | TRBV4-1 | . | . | TGCGCCAGCAGCCAAGTGGGGCGGGGGCCGGGAGCCGGGGAGCTGTTTTTT | CASSQVGRGPGAGELFF
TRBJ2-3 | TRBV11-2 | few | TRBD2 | TGTGCCAGCAGCACCAGACTAGCGGGGCGCACAGATACGCAGTATTTT | CASSTRLAGRTDTQYF
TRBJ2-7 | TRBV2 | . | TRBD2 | TGTGCCAGCAGAGGGACTAGCGGGACCAACGAGCAGTACTTC | CASRGTSGTNEQYF
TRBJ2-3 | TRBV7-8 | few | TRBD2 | TGTGCCAGCAGCCCCCGGTCCAGCGGGAGTGGAGATACGCAGTATTTT | CASSPRSSGSGDTQYF
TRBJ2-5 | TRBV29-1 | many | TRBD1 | TGCAGCGTTGAAGCGGTGGGGACAGACAAAGAGACCCAGTACTTC | CSVEAVGTDKETQYF
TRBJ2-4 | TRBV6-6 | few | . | TGTGCCAGCAGTCCGGCCAACATTCAGTACTTC | CASSPANIQYF
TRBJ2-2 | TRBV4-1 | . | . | TGCGCCAGCAGCCAAGGCCTACCGGGGCAGCTGTTTTTT | CASSQGLPGQLFF
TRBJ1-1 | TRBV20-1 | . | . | TGCAGTGCTGAGAGCGCCGGGGCCTCTGAAGCTTTCTTT | CSAESAGASEAFF
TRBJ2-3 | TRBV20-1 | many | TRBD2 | TGCAGTGCTGCGGGGGGCGCGGGCACAGATACGCAGTATTTT | CSAAGGAGTDTQYF
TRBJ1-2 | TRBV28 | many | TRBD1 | TGTGCCAGCAGTTCCGGGACAGCTAACTATGGCTACACCTTC | CASSSGTANYGYTF
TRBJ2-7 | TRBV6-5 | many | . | TGTGCCAGCACAAGGGGCTACGAGCAGTACTTC | CASTRGYEQYF
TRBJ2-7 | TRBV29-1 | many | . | TGCAGCGGTGGTGGGGACTCCTACGAGCAGTACTTC | CSGGGDSYEQYF
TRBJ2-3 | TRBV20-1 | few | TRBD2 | TGCAGTGCTCCTAGCGGAAAATTCACAGATACGCAGTATTTT | CSAPSGKFTDTQYF
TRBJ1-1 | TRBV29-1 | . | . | TGCAGCGTTGATTTGGCGGAAGCTTTCTTT | CSVDLAEAFF
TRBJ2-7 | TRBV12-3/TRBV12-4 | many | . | TGTGCCAGCAGGGACTCCGGGACGTCCCTGAGCGAGCAGTACTTC | CASRDSGTSLSEQYF
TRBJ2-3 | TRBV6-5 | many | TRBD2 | TGTGCCAGCAGTTGGACTAGCGGCGCGTCAGATACGCAGTATTTT | CASSWTSGASDTQYF
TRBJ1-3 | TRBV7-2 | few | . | TGTGCCAGCAGCCTACAAGGGTCTGGATCTGGAAACACCATATATTTT | CASSLQGSGSGNTIYF
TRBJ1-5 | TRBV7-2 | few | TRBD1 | TGTGCCAGCAGCTTAGCGGTCGGGACAGGGAGCAATCAGCCCCAGCATTTT | CASSLAVGTGSNQPQHF
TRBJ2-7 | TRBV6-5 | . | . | TGTGCCAGCAGTAACCCGATACGGGACACAACCGAGCAGTACTTC | CASSNPIRDTTEQYF
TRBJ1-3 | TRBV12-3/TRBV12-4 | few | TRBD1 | TGTGCCAGCAAAACCGCCAGGGGGCCTACCCCCTCTGGAAACACCATATATTTT | CASKTARGPTPSGNTIYF
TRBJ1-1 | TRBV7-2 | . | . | TGTGCCAGCAGCTCAGACGTTGGGGGCACTGAAGCTTTCTTT | CASSSDVGGTEAFF
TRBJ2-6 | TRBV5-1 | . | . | TGCGCCAGCAGCTTGGAAGGCAGCCTCAGCTCTGGGGCCAACGTCCTGACTTTC | CASSLEGSLSSGANVLTF
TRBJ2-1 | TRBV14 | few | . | TGTGCCAGCAGCCGGTATGGCTTCTGGGGGTCCAATGAGCAGTTCTTC | CASSRYGFWGSNEQFF
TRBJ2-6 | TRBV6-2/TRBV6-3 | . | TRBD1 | TGTGCCAGCAGTCGTGACAGGGGCCCCTCTGGGGCCAACGTCCTGACTTTC | CASSRDRGPSGANVLTF
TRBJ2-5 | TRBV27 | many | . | TGTGCCACCGGCGTAGGGTCGGAGACCCAGTACTTC | CATGVGSETQYF
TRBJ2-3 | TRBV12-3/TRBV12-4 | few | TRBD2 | TGTGCCAGCAGTTACGCTTTAGCGGGGGGGCATACAGATACGCAGTATTTT | CASSYALAGGHTDTQYF
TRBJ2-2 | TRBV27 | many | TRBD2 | TGTGCCAGCAGACCCACTAGCGGGAGGGCCTTCGGGGAGCTGTTTTTT | CASRPTSGRAFGELFF
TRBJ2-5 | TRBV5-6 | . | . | TGTGCCAGCAGCTTTCCCCTTCGAGGAGGGGAGACCCAGTACTTC | CASSFPLRGGETQYF
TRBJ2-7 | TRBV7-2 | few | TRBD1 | TGTGCCAGCAGCTTAGCGCTGGGGACAGCCTACGAGCAGTACTTC | CASSLALGTAYEQYF
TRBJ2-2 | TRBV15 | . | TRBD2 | TGTGCCAGCCAGTGGACTAGGAACACCGGGAAGCTGTTTTTT | CASQWTRNTGKLFF